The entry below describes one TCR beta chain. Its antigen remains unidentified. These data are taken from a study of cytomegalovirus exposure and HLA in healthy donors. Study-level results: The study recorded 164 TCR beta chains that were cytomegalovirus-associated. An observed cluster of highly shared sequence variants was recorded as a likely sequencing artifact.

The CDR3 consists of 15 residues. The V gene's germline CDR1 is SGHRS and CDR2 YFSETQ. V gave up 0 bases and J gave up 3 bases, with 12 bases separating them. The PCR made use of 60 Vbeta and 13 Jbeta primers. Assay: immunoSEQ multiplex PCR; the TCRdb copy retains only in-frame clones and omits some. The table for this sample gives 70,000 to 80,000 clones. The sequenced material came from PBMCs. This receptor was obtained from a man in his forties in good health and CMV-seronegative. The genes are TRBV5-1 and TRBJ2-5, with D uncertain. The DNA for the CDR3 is TGCGCCAGCAGCTTGGATGCGACTCTGGAAGAGACCCAGTACTTC. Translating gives CASSLDATLEETQYF.